A selection of T cell receptor beta chains follows, all from one sample in a study of T cell responses to AZD1222 COVID-19 vaccine. Assay used: immunoSEQ multiplex PCR; TCRdb lists only in-frame clones, some missing. The data contain 140,000 to 150,000 clones, 80% to 95% of them singletons. The sample consisted of peripheral blood, taken on day 0 of MenACWY control vaccination. All receptors come from an adult in good health. Each CDR3 is given with its conserved first and last residue. Each record gives: CDR3 DNA, CDR3 protein, clone size, V gene, J gene, D gene. A D gene is named only where the DNA matches it firmly. Clone size is shown for a subset of rows, as once, few, many or a class of expanded clone.

CDR3nt: TGTGCCAGCAGCCAATCCCAGGGACCGAATAGCAATCAGCCCCAGCATTTT; CDR3aa: CASSQSQGPNSNQPQHF; abundance: -; v_gene: TRBV4-2; j_gene: TRBJ1-5; d_gene: -
CDR3nt: TGTGCTAGTGGACCGGGACAGAGAAATGAAAAACTGTTTTTT; CDR3aa: CASGPGQRNEKLFF; abundance: -; v_gene: TRBV12-5; j_gene: TRBJ1-4; d_gene: TRBD1
CDR3nt: TGTGCCAGCAGTGAAGAGGGGAGACCTCCCTACAATGAGCAGTTCTTC; CDR3aa: CASSEEGRPPYNEQFF; abundance: once; v_gene: TRBV6-1; j_gene: TRBJ2-1; d_gene: -
CDR3nt: TGTGCCAGCAGTGAAGGGGGTCTAGCGGGGCCCTATGGGTTCTTC; CDR3aa: CASSEGGLAGPYGFF; abundance: -; v_gene: TRBV6-1; j_gene: TRBJ2-1; d_gene: TRBD2
CDR3nt: TGTGCCTGGAGTAACAGAGGTGCATCTGGAAACACCATATATTTT; CDR3aa: CAWSNRGASGNTIYF; abundance: few; v_gene: TRBV30; j_gene: TRBJ1-3; d_gene: -
CDR3nt: TGTGCCAGCAGTAGGGCCGGACAGAACTATGGCTACACCTTC; CDR3aa: CASSRAGQNYGYTF; abundance: -; v_gene: TRBV28; j_gene: TRBJ1-2; d_gene: -
CDR3nt: TGTGCCAGCAGCTCCCGCGATCGGGGGACCCAGTACTTC; CDR3aa: CASSSRDRGTQYF; abundance: -; v_gene: TRBV7-9; j_gene: TRBJ2-5; d_gene: -
CDR3nt: TGTGCCAGTAAGCAGGGCGCCCGAACCTACGAGCAGTACTTC; CDR3aa: CASKQGARTYEQYF; abundance: -; v_gene: TRBV19; j_gene: TRBJ2-7; d_gene: -
CDR3nt: TGTGCCAGCTCACCAAGCGGACAGGGTATACAGCAGTACTTC; CDR3aa: CASSPSGQGIQQYF; abundance: once; v_gene: TRBV18; j_gene: TRBJ2-7; d_gene: TRBD1
CDR3nt: TGTGCCAGCAGTTGGGCAGATACGCAGTATTTT; CDR3aa: CASSWADTQYF; abundance: -; v_gene: TRBV12-3/TRBV12-4; j_gene: TRBJ2-3; d_gene: -
CDR3nt: TGTGCCAGCAGCGAAGCGGCGGTGGCAGATACGCAGTATTTT; CDR3aa: CASSEAAVADTQYF; abundance: -; v_gene: TRBV6-1; j_gene: TRBJ2-3; d_gene: -
CDR3nt: TGCGCCAGCAGCCAAGCTAGCGGTACAGATACGCAGTATTTT; CDR3aa: CASSQASGTDTQYF; abundance: -; v_gene: TRBV4-1; j_gene: TRBJ2-3; d_gene: TRBD2
CDR3nt: TGTGCCAGCAGTTTGGGGGTTGGAAACACCATATATTTT; CDR3aa: CASSLGVGNTIYF; abundance: -; v_gene: TRBV28; j_gene: TRBJ1-3; d_gene: -
CDR3nt: TGTGCCAGCAGTCCACCTTTGTTCGAGCAGTACTTC; CDR3aa: CASSPPLFEQYF; abundance: -; v_gene: TRBV28; j_gene: TRBJ2-7; d_gene: -
CDR3nt: TGTGCCAGCAAAGGACAGGGGGGTCAGCCCCAGCATTTT; CDR3aa: CASKGQGGQPQHF; abundance: -; v_gene: TRBV2; j_gene: TRBJ1-5; d_gene: TRBD1
CDR3nt: TGTGCCAGCAGCTCACAGGGGGCGGTGTACAATGAGCAGTTCTTC; CDR3aa: CASSSQGAVYNEQFF; abundance: few; v_gene: TRBV5-5; j_gene: TRBJ2-1; d_gene: TRBD1
CDR3nt: TGTGCCAGCAGCTCCTCCTCCTACGAGCAGTACTTC; CDR3aa: CASSSSSYEQYF; abundance: once; v_gene: TRBV6-2/TRBV6-3; j_gene: TRBJ2-7; d_gene: -